The 6 T cell receptor beta chains presented below share a single source sample, sequenced in a study of OX40 agonist ivuxolimab in advanced cancers. Profiling relied on immunoSEQ multiplex PCR, and the TCRdb table lists in-frame clones only, not all of them. Of 95,000 to 120,000 clones in the sample, roughly 90% are singletons; the top ten hold under 0.85%. The material sequenced was CD4+ or CD8+ T cells sorted from blood, taken in a trial of the OX40 agonist ivuxolimab. These receptors all stem from an adult with an advanced solid tumor such as melanoma, head and neck, liver or kidney cancer.

The V gene is TRBV6-5, the J gene TRBJ2-7, with a possible D match to TRBD2 (6 bases). Between the trimmed V and J ends, which lost 6 bases and 1 base, there was a span of 13 bases. The length of the CDR3 is 14 residues. Germline CDR1 MNHEY, CDR2 SVGAGI. Here the CDR3 DNA reads TGTGCCAGCAGGGGAGCGGAGGGTTCCTACGAGCAGTACTTC. Translating it yields CASRGAEGSYEQYF.

The V gene is TRBV19, the J gene TRBJ2-2, with D possibly being TRBD2 (5 bases). The germline gives CDR1 LNHDA, CDR2 SQIVND (reference sequence). Trimming removed 6 bases at V and 3 bases at J, with 17 bases between. This CDR3 has 16 residues. CDR3 in DNA: TGTGCCAGTAGAATCAGCCGGTTTAGCGACACCGGGGAGCTGTTTTTT. Its translation is CASRISRFSDTGELFF.

The gene calls are TRBV14 and TRBJ1-6; possible D gene TRBD1, 6 bases. Trimming pared 2 bases from V and 9 bases from J, leaving 14 bases between. From germline, CDR1 is SGHDN and CDR2 FVKESK. This CDR3 has 15 residues. In nucleotides, the CDR3 is TGTGCCAGCAGCCAACACAGGGTGGTCGGTTCACCCCTCCACTTT. Translated: CASSQHRVVGSPLHF.

The chain carries TRBV18 and TRBJ1-1, with 8 positions matching TRBD1. V lost 2 bases to trimming and J lost 5 bases; unmatched junction nucleotides: 10. Germline V gene sequence: CDR1 KGHSH, CDR2 LQKENI. The length of the CDR3 is 16 residues. CDR3 amino acids: CASSPNSGGAGTEAFF. In DNA, the CDR3 is TGTGCCAGCTCACCAAACTCAGGGGGCGCTGGGACTGAAGCTTTCTTT. The complete variable domain, with remaining parts taken from reference TRBV18 and TRBJ1-1, reads NAGVMQNPRHLVRRRGQEARLRCSPMKGHSHVYWYRQLPEEGLKFMVYLQKENIIDESGMPKERFSAEFPKEGPSILRIQQVVRGDSAAYFCASSPNSGGAGTEAFFGQGTRLTVV.

The CDR3 here is CASSLGENEQFF. In nucleotides, the CDR3 is TGTGCCAGCAGCCTAGGGGAGAATGAGCAGTTCTTC. The chain carries TRBV6-5 and TRBJ2-1; D tentatively reads TRBD1 or TRBD2 (5 bases each). This CDR3 spans 12 amino acids. The V end lost 6 bases, the J end lost 7 bases, and 10 bases lay between the germline ends. Per germline, CDR1 MNHEY and CDR2 SVGAGI.

The genes are TRBV19 and TRBJ2-2, with TRBD1 identical over 7 bases. There are 15 residues in the CDR3. CDR1 LNHDA and CDR2 SQIVND come from the germline V gene (reference sequence). The V segment lost 7 bases and the J segment 5 bases; nucleotides outside the gene matches: 10. CDR3: CASNPRGQYTGELFF. DNA for the CDR3: TGTGCCAGTAATCCGAGGGGGCAGTATACCGGGGAGCTGTTTTTT.